The T cell receptor (beta chain) described here comes from a study of blood T cell repertoires in COVID-19. About the research overall: COVID-19 samples collected from the United States, Italy and Spain covered acute and convalescent phases. Sample material is recorded as cDNA or gDNA derived from T cells, B-cell-depleted T cells, or PBMCs.

In the original analysis: For nucleated cells, counts were estimated from reference gene primer amplification. TCRdb keeps only in-frame clones here, not all; method: immunoSEQ multiplex PCR. V and J calls and clone size are those listed in that table; D and trimming were worked out from the DNA. This table holds under 250,000 clones, around 82% found once. Unmatched junction bases numbered 7, after V lost 2 bases and J lost 2 bases. Germline V gene lookup returns CDR1 KGHDR and CDR2 SFDVKD. The CDR3 has 18 residues. Sequences were obtained from peripheral blood. The TCR sequence derives from a woman in her sixties or seventies with acute or convalescent COVID-19. This chain links TRBV24-1 with TRBJ2-3, with 12 positions matching TRBD1. The CDR3 region is CATSDWVGTGGNTDTQYF. CDR3 DNA sequence: TGTGCCACCAGTGATTGGGTCGGGACAGGGGGCAACACAGATACGCAGTATTTT.